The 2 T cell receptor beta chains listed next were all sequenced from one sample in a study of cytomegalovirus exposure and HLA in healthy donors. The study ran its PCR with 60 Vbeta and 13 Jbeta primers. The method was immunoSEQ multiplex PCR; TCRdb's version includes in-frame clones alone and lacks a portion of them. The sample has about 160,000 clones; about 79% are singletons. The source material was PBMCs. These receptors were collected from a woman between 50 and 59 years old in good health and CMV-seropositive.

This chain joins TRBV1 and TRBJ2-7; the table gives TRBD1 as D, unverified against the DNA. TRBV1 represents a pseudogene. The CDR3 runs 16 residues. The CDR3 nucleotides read TGCACCAGCAGCCAAGATTGGACAGGGGGGATCTACGAGCAGTACTTC. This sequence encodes CTSSQDWTGGIYEQYF.

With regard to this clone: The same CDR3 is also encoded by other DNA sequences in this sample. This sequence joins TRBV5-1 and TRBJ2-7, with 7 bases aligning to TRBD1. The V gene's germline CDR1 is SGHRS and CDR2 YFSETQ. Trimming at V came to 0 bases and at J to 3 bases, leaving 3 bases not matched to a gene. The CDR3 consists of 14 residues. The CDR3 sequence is CASSLGQGGYEQYF. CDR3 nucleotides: TGCGCCAGCAGCTTGGGACAGGGCGGCTACGAGCAGTACTTC.